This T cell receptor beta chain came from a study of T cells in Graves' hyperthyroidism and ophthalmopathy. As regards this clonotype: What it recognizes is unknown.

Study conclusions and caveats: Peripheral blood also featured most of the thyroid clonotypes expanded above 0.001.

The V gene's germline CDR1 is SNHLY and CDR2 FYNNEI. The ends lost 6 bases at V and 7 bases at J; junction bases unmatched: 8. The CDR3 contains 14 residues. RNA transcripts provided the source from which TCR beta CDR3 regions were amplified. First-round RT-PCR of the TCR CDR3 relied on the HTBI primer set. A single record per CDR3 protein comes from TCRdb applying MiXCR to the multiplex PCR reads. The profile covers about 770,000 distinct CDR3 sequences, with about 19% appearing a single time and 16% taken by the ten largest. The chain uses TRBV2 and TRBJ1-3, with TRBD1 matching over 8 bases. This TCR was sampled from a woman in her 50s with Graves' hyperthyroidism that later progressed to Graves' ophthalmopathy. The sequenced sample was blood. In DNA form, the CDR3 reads TGTGCCAGCAGCCAAAGGACAGGGTTTAACACCATATATTTT. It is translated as CASSQRTGFNTIYF.